The 8 T cell receptor beta chains below come from one sample, sequenced in a study of blood T cell repertoires in COVID-19. TCRdb's copy holds only in-frame clones and misses some; the assay was immunoSEQ multiplex PCR. The data show under 300,000 clones, 75% to 90% seen once. Material: PBMCs or T cells enriched from blood (not recorded which). The origin of the receptors is a woman aged 18 to 35 who had recovered from COVID-19.

This clone was seen a handful of times. V usage is TRBV28 and J usage is TRBJ2-1; TRBD2 aligns across 7 bases. Germline loops: CDR1 MDHEN, CDR2 SYDVKM. The V gene end was trimmed by 7 bases and the J gene end by 4 bases; junction bases not matched to a gene: 10. The CDR3 length is 15 residues. CDR3 sequence (DNA): TGTGCCAGCATATTAGGCGGGGGATCTTACAATGAGCAGTTCTTC. Its protein product is CASILGGGSYNEQFF.

For the CDR3, the DNA is TGCGCCAGCAGCTCGACAGGCTCGAACACTGAAGCTTTCTTT. This gives the protein CASSSTGSNTEAFF. The chain joins TRBV5-1 to TRBJ1-1, with D maybe TRBD1 (6 bases). CDR3 length: 14 residues. CDR1 is SGHRS, CDR2 YFSETQ, per germline. V was trimmed by 3 bases and J by 1 base, leaving 10 bases between them. Using reference TRBV5-1 and TRBJ1-1 for the parts outside the CDR3, the full variable domain is KAGVTQTPRYLIKTRGQQVTLSCSPISGHRSVSWYQQTPGQGLQFLFEYFSETQRNKGNFPGRFSGRQFSNSRSEMNVSTLELGDSALYLCASSSTGSNTEAFFGQGTRLTVV.

V usage is TRBV24-1 and J usage is TRBJ2-1, with 9 bases identical to TRBD2. CDR1 is KGHDR and CDR2 is SFDVKD in the germline V gene. The CDR3 loop spans 16 amino acids. The J segment lost 7 bases and the V segment lost 3 bases, leaving 9 bases of the junction unmatched. CDR3 in amino acids: CATSDASGESQNEQFF. CDR3 DNA: TGTGCCACCAGTGATGCTAGCGGGGAGTCTCAGAATGAGCAGTTCTTC.

V and J are TRBV11-2 and TRBJ1-2; 8 nucleotides agree with TRBD1. Per the germline V gene, CDR1 is SGHAT and CDR2 is FQNNGV. The junction had 6 bases not matched to a gene; V was cut back by 4 bases and J by 5 bases. This CDR3 has 14 amino acids. CDR3 nucleotides: TGTGCCAGCAGCTCAATACAGGGGGGATATGGCTACACCTTC. This codes for CASSSIQGGYGYTF.

This sequence joins TRBV6-5 and TRBJ1-1; D perhaps matches TRBD1 (5 bases). Trimming took off 2 bases at V and 1 base at J, with 14 bases between the two ends. This CDR3 is 16 amino acids long. Germline V CDR1 and CDR2: MNHEY, SVGAGI. The CDR3 DNA follows: TGTGCCAGCAGTTACCCAAAGCATACAGGGAACACTGAAGCTTTCTTT. This gives the protein CASSYPKHTGNTEAFF.

The rearrangement uses TRBV11-2 and TRBJ2-1; 8 nucleotides line up with TRBD2. J gave up 2 bases and V 3 bases, and 6 bases lay outside the gene matches. This CDR3 comprises 16 residues. Germline-derived CDR1 and CDR2 are SGHAT and FQNNGV. The CDR3 region has the DNA TGTGCCAGCAGCTTCGTCGGGGGGGAGGCCTACAATGAGCAGTTCTTC. Protein sequence: CASSFVGGEAYNEQFF.

The chain has TRBV1 and TRBJ2-3; the DNA was not compared with TRBD2, the D call given in the table. TRBV1 is described as a pseudogene. The CDR3 is 19 residues long. The CDR3 region is CTSSPGGLAGARGTDTQYF. CDR3 nucleotide sequence: TGCACCAGCAGCCCGGGGGGGCTAGCGGGGGCCCGGGGCACAGATACGCAGTATTTT.

The chain has TRBV6-1 and TRBJ2-7; a possible D gene is TRBD2 (7 bases). CDR1 is MNHNS, CDR2 SASEGT, per germline. The length of the CDR3 is 13 residues. Deletions cut 3 bases from V and 7 bases from J, with 13 bases between. The CDR3 coding sequence is TGTGCCAGCAGTGACGGGGGGCTGAAAGAGCAGTACTTC. As protein: CASSDGGLKEQYF.